This T cell receptor beta chain was captured in a study of neurological immune-mediated disorders (dated by TCRdb to the late 2010s). A note on the overall study: Among the approximately 35 multiple sclerosis patients, relapsing-remitting MS accounted for some 30 and secondary progressive MS accounted for 3. The cohort comprised some 71 subjects: 15 or so HAM/TSP patients, 35 or so multiple sclerosis patients and 20 healthy controls. The approximately 110 TCR-beta libraries included longitudinal samples, technical triplicates and paired sorted CD4+ and CD8+ T-cell subsets alongside PBMC samples. Peripheral blood TCR-beta repertoires from HTLV-I-associated myelopathy (HAM/TSP) patients, multiple sclerosis patients and healthy controls were compared by UMI-based sequencing. Results and caveats for the whole study, not just this receptor: No clinical or MRI features were associated with the MS cluster, and the authors said that larger cohorts are needed. Across subjects, expanded clones never shared an identical CDR3 amino acid sequence, which suggests that the TCR-beta repertoires in every group were private. In a phylogenetic analysis, the repertoires of 18 out of 34 MS patients fell into a single cluster of related CDR3 sequences, pointing to a possible signature at the repertoire level. TCR clonal expansion was greatest in HAM/TSP patients and smallest in MS patients, who ranked below even healthy controls.

cDNA synthesis used template-switch 5'RACE with a primer carrying a 10-nucleotide random unique molecular identifier tagging each TCR transcript. Every sequencing run yielded over 170 million TCR-beta sequences covering 15-18 subjects. The RNeasy kit was used to extract total RNA. The KAPA Real-time Library Amplification kit was used to amplify TCR-beta VDJ regions with primers for the TCR constant region and the 5'RACE anchor. A first PCR added sample indexes and Illumina adaptors, and a second PCR then raised library yield. After purification with Ampure beads, the TCR product of roughly 650 bp was size-selected on a 2% E-gel SizeSelection system. Before pooling, library quality was checked on a Bioanalyzer, concentration was measured with Qubit, and libraries were quantified with the Kapa Library Quantification kit. Paired-end 2 x 150 bp sequencing of the libraries was performed on an Illumina HiSeq 2500. To increase sequence diversity, about 23-30% phiX was spiked into each library pool. The authors' analysis ran thus. Quality-filtered reads were processed with the UMI-based MiGEC pipeline, and over 75% of raw TCR sequences were removed by the MiGEC pipeline during error correction. VDJ genes were aligned to IMGT germline references, and clonotypes were defined by unique CDR3 amino acid sequence plus V-J genes. Clonal expansion, Shannon diversity, and CDR3 relatedness (CalcPairwiseDistances, ClusterSamples) were evaluated with VDJtools, and phylogenetic trees were built with CLCbio workbench. A clone was classed as expanded if it had 8 or more unique UMIs, a cutoff based on coefficient-of-variation modelling across technical triplicates. TCRdb redid the processing of the public reads, applying fastp at Q25 and MiXCR, and retained in-frame beta chains. Records with the same CDR3 protein are collapsed into one entry carrying the most frequent genes and DNA. The V and J calls here are based on TCRdb, not the publication. The sample includes about 65,000 distinct CDR3 sequences, with approximately 3.7% observed a single time. Roughly 2.7% of the sample goes to the ten largest clones.

For unsorted PBMC libraries, 2 million PBMCs were used after storage in RNAlater at -80 degrees C until RNA extraction. The multiple sclerosis patients were enrolled in a US clinical protocol that used magnetic resonance imaging to evaluate disease progression. Peripheral blood underwent Ficoll-Hypaque density gradient centrifugation to isolate PBMCs, which were then cryopreserved in liquid nitrogen. This clonotype was observed at least ten times. No cognate antigen has been identified for it. There are no base qualities to consult, and no much larger clone falls within one base. The sample consisted of PBMCs. This TCR was sampled from a man aged 45-60 years with multiple sclerosis.

Here the CDR3 is given as CATTQNPGQYQETQYF. The nucleotides are TGCGCCACCACGCAAAACCCGGGACAGTACCAAGAGACCCAGTACTTC. The rearranged segments are TRBV5-1 and TRBJ2-5, and 7 bases in between align with TRBD1. There are 16 amino acids in the CDR3, from cysteine to phenylalanine inclusive. Here the CDR3 DNA is all that survives: 48 bases in frame from base 1. From the germline V gene, CDR1 is SGHRS and CDR2 is YFSETQ. From V the trimming removes 9 bases and from J it removes 0 bases, while the gene matches leave 14 bases of the junction unaccounted for. Extended through the reference TRBV5-1 and TRBJ2-5 proteins, this CDR3 yields the full variable domain: KAGVTQTPRYLIKTRGQQVTLSCSPISGHRSVSWYQQTPGQGLQFLFEYFSETQRNKGNFPGRFSGRQFSNSRSEMNVSTLELGDSALYLCATTQNPGQYQETQYFGPGTRLLVL.